The 13 T cell receptor beta chains in this list originate from one sample, sequenced in a study of blood T cell repertoires in COVID-19. Measured with immunoSEQ multiplex PCR; TCRdb has only the in-frame clones, and not every one. The data contain about 170,000 clones, 65% to 85% of them seen just once; the ten biggest clones take up under 3%. The source material was peripheral blood. The receptors were gathered from a human donor with acute or convalescent COVID-19. The donor label of this sample is uncertain.

The V and J genes are TRBV5-5 and TRBJ2-5; the match to TRBD2 covers 14 bases. This CDR3 contains 16 residues. With V trimmed by 4 bases and J by 5 bases, 7 bases remained unmatched. Per germline, CDR1 SGHKS and CDR2 YYEKEE (reference sequence). Here the CDR3 DNA reads TGTGCCAGCAGCAAGCGGACTAGCGGGGGGATGGAGACCCAGTACTTC. It encodes CASSKRTSGGMETQYF.

This clone was recorded only once. The gene calls are TRBV5-6 and TRBJ2-5; 8 nucleotides align to TRBD2. The CDR3 has 13 residues. Unmatched junction bases numbered 1, after V lost 1 base and J lost 5 bases. Germline V gene lookup returns CDR1 SGHDT and CDR2 YYEEEE. CDR3 protein: CASSLRLAETQYF. CDR3 in DNA: TGTGCCAGCAGCTTGCGACTAGCGGAGACCCAGTACTTC.

The chain combines TRBV6-1 with TRBJ1-5, with a possible D match to TRBD1 (5 bases). Trimming took off 1 base at V and 1 base at J, with 11 bases between the two ends. CDR1 MNHNS and CDR2 SASEGT come from the germline V gene. The CDR3 is 16 amino acids. CDR3 DNA sequence: TGTGCCAGCAGTGAAGATGGGGGGTGGAGCAATCAGCCCCAGCATTTT. Protein sequence: CASSEDGGWSNQPQHF.

The chain couples TRBV5-1 to TRBJ2-1; TRBD2 agrees at 8 bases. The CDR3 sequence is 15 residues long. Trimming removed 0 bases from V and 8 bases from J; junction bases left unmatched: 7. Looked up from germline, CDR1 is SGHRS and CDR2 is YFSETQ. CDR3 region: CASSLVGTSPHEQFF. The DNA for the CDR3 is TGCGCCAGCAGCTTGGTAGGGACTAGTCCCCATGAGCAGTTCTTC.

The table lists this clone with a count of one. CDR3 protein: CSAMGSSGYGYTF. The CDR3 DNA is TGCAGCGCGATGGGGTCTAGCGGCTATGGCTACACCTTC. The genes are TRBV29-1 and TRBJ1-2; D gene unclear. The V gene lost 7 bases and the J gene lost 4 bases, with 16 bases spanning the gap. The germline V gene encodes CDR1 SQVTM and CDR2 ANQGSEA. The CDR3 runs 13 residues.

The chain combines TRBV30 with TRBJ2-6; 9 nucleotides align to TRBD1. The CDR3 is 16 amino acids. Germline loops: CDR1 GTSNPN, CDR2 SVGIG (reference sequence). The junction had 7 bases not matched to a gene; V was cut back by 7 bases and J by 0 bases. For the CDR3, the DNA is TGTGCCTTGGGGGGGACAGGGAGCTCTGGGGCCAACGTCCTGACTTTC. It specifies CALGGTGSSGANVLTF.

A single count supports this clone. The chain has TRBV12-5 and TRBJ2-5, with D unclear. Between the trimmed V and J ends, which lost 6 bases and 5 bases, there was a span of 10 bases. CDR1 is LGHNT, CDR2 FRNRAP, per germline. The CDR3 contains 12 residues. The CDR3 sequence is CASGPPGETQYF. The CDR3 DNA reads TGTGCTAGTGGCCCGCCGGGTGAGACCCAGTACTTC.

The chain combines TRBV13 with TRBJ1-3, with D hard to call. This CDR3 contains 15 residues. The V and J ends lost 5 bases and 3 bases respectively, with 14 bases between them. Germline V gene data show CDR1 as PRHDT and CDR2 as FYEKMQ (reference sequence). CDR3 in amino acids: CASSLRAQSGNTIYF. The CDR3 region has the DNA TGTGCCAGCAGCCTGCGGGCTCAAAGTGGAAACACCATATATTTT.

The chain employs TRBV9 and TRBJ2-1; 8 bases map to TRBD2. Germline trimming cut 0 bases from V and 6 bases from J; bases unmatched to any gene: 11. CDR1 and CDR2 (germline): SGDLS, YYNGEE. The CDR3 has 17 amino acids. For the CDR3, the DNA is TGTGCCAGCAGCGTAGGGGGTGTCCGGGAGGGCCGCAATGAGCAGTTCTTC. Encoded protein: CASSVGGVREGRNEQFF.

Only a few counts were recorded for this clone. V gene TRBV5-1 combines with J gene TRBJ2-7; TRBD1 is a possible D gene (5 bases). The V end was cut by 0 bases, the J end by 4 bases, with 11 bases between. CDR1 and CDR2 (germline): SGHRS, YFSETQ. CDR3 length equals 14 residues. The chain's CDR3 is CASSLVAGQYEQYF. CDR3 nucleotide sequence: TGCGCCAGCAGCTTGGTGGCAGGGCAATACGAGCAGTACTTC.

The chain recombines TRBV6-1 with TRBJ1-5; TRBD1 might be the D (6 bases). The length of the CDR3 is 15 residues. Germline lookup yields CDR1 MNHNS and CDR2 SASEGT. Between the trimmed V and J ends, which lost 2 bases and 5 bases, there was a span of 13 bases. The CDR3 is CASSEFRGGHQPQHF. Written as DNA, the CDR3 is TGTGCCAGCAGTGAATTCCGCGGGGGCCATCAGCCCCAGCATTTT.

V gene TRBV27 combines with J gene TRBJ1-1; TRBD1 is a possible D gene (6 bases). The CDR3 extends over 14 amino acids. V lost 3 bases and J 4 bases, leaving 12 bases between the germline ends. In germline, CDR1 is MNHEY, CDR2 SMNVEV (reference sequence). The CDR3 sequence: CASSFAGAGTEAFF. The CDR3 region has the DNA TGTGCCAGCAGTTTCGCGGGGGCGGGCACTGAAGCTTTCTTT.

In its sample, this clone ranks as medium-sized. This chain uses TRBV19 with TRBJ2-1, with 7 bases identical to TRBD2. The germline gives CDR1 LNHDA, CDR2 SQIVND (reference sequence). The CDR3 length is 16 residues. Trimming at V came to 2 bases and at J to 0 bases, leaving 4 bases not matched to a gene. CDR3 coding DNA: TGTGCCAGTAGTATATGGGGCGGGAGCTCCTACAATGAGCAGTTCTTC. Its translation is CASSIWGGSSYNEQFF.